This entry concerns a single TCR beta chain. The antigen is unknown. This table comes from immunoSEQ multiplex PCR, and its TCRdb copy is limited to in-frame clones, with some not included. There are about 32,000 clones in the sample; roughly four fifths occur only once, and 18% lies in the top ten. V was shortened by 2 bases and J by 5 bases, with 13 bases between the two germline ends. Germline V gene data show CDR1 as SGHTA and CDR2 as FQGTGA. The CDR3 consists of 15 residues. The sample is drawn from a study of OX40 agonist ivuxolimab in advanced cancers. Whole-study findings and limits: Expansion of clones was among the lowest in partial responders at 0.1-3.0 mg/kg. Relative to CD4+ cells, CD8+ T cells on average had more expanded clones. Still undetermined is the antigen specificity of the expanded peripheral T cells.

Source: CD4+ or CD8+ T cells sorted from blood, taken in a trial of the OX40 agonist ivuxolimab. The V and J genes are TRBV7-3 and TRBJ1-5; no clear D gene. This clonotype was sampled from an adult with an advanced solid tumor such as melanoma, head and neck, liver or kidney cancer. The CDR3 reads CASSLVRDRYQPQHF. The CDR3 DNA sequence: TGTGCCAGCAGCTTAGTGAGGGATCGGTATCAGCCCCAGCATTTT.